The present T cell receptor beta chain was sequenced within a study of blood T cell repertoires in COVID-19. Study at large: The study drew acute and convalescent COVID-19 samples from the United States, Italy and Spain. PBMCs, B-cell-depleted T cells, or T cells were the source of the cDNA or gDNA that made up the material.

V was shortened by 3 bases and J by 3 bases, with 12 bases between the two germline ends. In germline, CDR1 is LNHDA, CDR2 SQIVND (reference sequence). This CDR3 comprises 15 residues. Original data processing: Nucleated cell counts were estimated from reference gene primer amplification. The table came from immunoSEQ multiplex PCR; TCRdb's copy has only in-frame clones and leaves some out. The D gene and trimming were derived from the DNA, and the V and J assignments and clone size from that table. The profile covers 75,000 to 100,000 clones, with around 75% appearing a single time and approximately 24% taken by the ten largest.

The sequenced sample consisted of peripheral blood. The chain combines TRBV19 with TRBJ1-5, with D maybe TRBD1 (6 bases). The TCR was taken from a man between 65 and 85 years old with acute or convalescent COVID-19. The CDR3 loop reads CASSMSGQLNQPQHF. In DNA, the CDR3 is TGTGCCAGTAGTATGTCTGGACAGCTCAATCAGCCCCAGCATTTT.